Listed below are T cell receptor beta chains from one sample, sequenced in a study of Graves' ophthalmopathy and Graves' hyperthyroidism. TCRdb itself ran the multiplex PCR reads through MiXCR, one entry per CDR3 protein. The repertoire holds around 1.1 million distinct CDR3 sequences, 35% to 40% seen once, with around 10% in the top ten. Sequencing was performed on peripheral blood or thyroid tissue (not recorded which). The receptors originated from an adult man with Graves' hyperthyroidism. Each CDR3 is given with its conserved first and last residue. Each record gives: J gene, V gene, CDR3 protein.

TRBJ2-7 | TRBV11-3 | CASSLVGASYEQYF
TRBJ1-2 | TRBV4-1 | CASSQDPKVWEGYTF
TRBJ1-1 | TRBV29-1 | CSQDSSKGEAFF
TRBJ1-1 | TRBV11-1 | CASSLEAWTGFFGTEAFF
TRBJ2-7 | TRBV7-4 | CASSPVGADEQYF
TRBJ2-7 | TRBV14 | CASSHQGLRAYEQYF
TRBJ2-7 | TRBV25-1 | CASSILTVGEQYF
TRBJ2-7 | TRBV5-1 | CASSLVPGPYEQYF
TRBJ1-4 | TRBV5-1 | CTSSVGTLTEKLFF
TRBJ2-7 | TRBV2 | CASSPGARQYF
TRBJ1-2 | TRBV7-2 | CASRQSTGGGYGYTF
TRBJ2-2 | TRBV7-4 | CASTAGGGHGELFF
TRBJ2-5 | TRBV29-1 | CSLTAGEETQYF
TRBJ2-2 | TRBV11-2 | CASSPPLGRNPTGELFF
TRBJ2-5 | TRBV18 | CASSPKATGQETQYF
TRBJ1-5 | TRBV6-2/TRBV6-3 | CATAGHHQGNQPQHF
TRBJ2-7 | TRBV29-1 | CSGRRGTYEQYF
TRBJ2-5 | TRBV7-8 | CASSLAQPGTLQKKTQYF
TRBJ2-7 | TRBV20-1 | CSASAQAEQYF
TRBJ2-2 | TRBV4-1 | CASKQQGIRNTGELFF
TRBJ2-7 | TRBV2 | CASSEPGQVFSEQYF
TRBJ1-4 | TRBV5-1 | CASSTSTGGGKLFF
TRBJ1-1 | TRBV6-5 | CASSSRGTGEAFF
TRBJ2-3 | TRBV29-1 | CSVTTGTDTQYF
TRBJ1-1 | TRBV5-5 | CASSLGLGGTEAFF
TRBJ1-5 | TRBV7-8 | CASSFGLGGSNQPQHF
TRBJ2-7 | TRBV6-6 | CASSLRLAGGLFEQYF
TRBJ1-1 | TRBV20-1 | CSADWGGTEAFF
TRBJ2-5 | TRBV29-1 | CSVYTGTGLETQYF
TRBJ2-5 | TRBV27 | CASRRLDQETQYF
TRBJ1-1 | TRBV12-3/TRBV12-4 | CASSLGWDRVTEAFF
TRBJ1-1 | TRBV7-8 | CASSLEGPSGTEAFF
TRBJ1-2 | TRBV5-1 | CASSFVTGGDGYTF
TRBJ1-2 | TRBV12-3/TRBV12-4 | CASSLGHTF
TRBJ2-7 | TRBV7-9 | CASSSADEQYF
TRBJ2-6 | TRBV6-2/TRBV6-3 | CASSFAGGANVLTF
TRBJ2-7 | TRBV20-1 | CSYRGQGLFYEQYF
TRBJ1-2 | TRBV20-1 | CSARGALGYTF
TRBJ2-5 | TRBV10-3 | CAIKPGQGAHETQYF
TRBJ1-2 | TRBV5-1 | CASSVDEARYGYTF
TRBJ1-1 | TRBV7-8 | CASRSGRNTEAFF
TRBJ2-5 | TRBV2 | CASSTPGQMETQYF
TRBJ1-1 | TRBV10-3 | CAISVQSATEAFF
TRBJ1-1 | TRBV12-3/TRBV12-4 | CASSRTKTGGLTEAFF
TRBJ1-2 | TRBV10-3 | CAISEQDRANYGYTF
TRBJ1-6 | TRBV10-2 | CASSRGTAGSPLHF
TRBJ1-3 | TRBV12-3/TRBV12-4 | CASSFLGQPISGNTIYF
TRBJ1-6 | TRBV28 | CASSLKIGVSSPLHF
TRBJ2-7 | TRBV11-1 | CASSTTSGSMHEQYF
TRBJ1-5 | TRBV18 | CASSPSAEQPHHF
TRBJ1-1 | TRBV11-2 | CASSSLRGGTEAFF
TRBJ2-5 | TRBV7-6 | CASSHGTGGSSMAF
TRBJ1-5 | TRBV12-3/TRBV12-4 | CASSYGGLNQPQHF
TRBJ1-1 | TRBV7-9 | CASSLAGQGRKAEAFF